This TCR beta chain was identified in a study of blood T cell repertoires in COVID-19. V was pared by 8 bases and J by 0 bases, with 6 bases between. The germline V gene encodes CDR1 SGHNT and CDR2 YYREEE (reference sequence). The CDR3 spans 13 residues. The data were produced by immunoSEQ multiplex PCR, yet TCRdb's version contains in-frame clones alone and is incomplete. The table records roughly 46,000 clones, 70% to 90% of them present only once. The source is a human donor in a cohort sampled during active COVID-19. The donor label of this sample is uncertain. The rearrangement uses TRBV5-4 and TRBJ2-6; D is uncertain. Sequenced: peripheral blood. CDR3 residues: CASGVSGANVLTF. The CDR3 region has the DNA TGTGCCAGTGGAGTCTCTGGGGCCAACGTCCTGACTTTC.